A single sample is the source of the 5 T cell receptor beta chains below, sequenced in a study of regulatory T cells in long-lasting Graves disease. Specified time point: newly diagnosed GD, antithyroid drugs for less than 3 months. PBMCs were the source of the RNA used for TCR sequencing. With iRepertoire HTBI primers and Arm-PCR of CDR3 regions, TCR beta libraries were built. TCRdb itself ran the multiplex PCR reads through MiXCR, one entry per CDR3 protein. The data contain a few hundred thousand distinct CDR3 sequences, about 20% of them singletons. Another study also made use of these data, one on T cells in Graves' hyperthyroidism and ophthalmopathy.

Source: peripheral blood mononuclear cells (PBMCs), taken at new diagnosis, from a patient treated with antithyroid drugs. All receptors derive from a woman in her 30s with Graves disease.

This clonotype was counted many times. This sequence joins TRBV7-3 and TRBJ2-5; D is tentatively TRBD1 or TRBD2 (6 bases each). Germline V CDR1 and CDR2: SGHTA, FQGTGA. The CDR3 has 15 residues. V lost 5 bases to trimming and J lost 5 bases, with 18 bases between them. CDR3 coding DNA: TGTGCCAGCAGCCCGAACAGGGACTCAAGTGAGACCCAGTACTTC. It codes for CASSPNRDSSETQYF.

At least ten counts were recorded for this clonotype. The chain recombines TRBV20-1 with TRBJ1-5, with D possibly TRBD1 on 6 matching bases. The CDR3 covers 16 residues. Germline V CDR1 and CDR2: DFQATT, SNEGSKA (reference sequence). V lost 6 bases and J 0 bases, leaving 18 bases between the germline ends. As DNA, the CDR3 is TGCAGTGCCCTCAAGGGGGGTCTAAATAGCAATCAGCCCCAGCATTTT. Its translation is CSALKGGLNSNQPQHF.

This clonotype was picked up many times. The chain carries TRBV12-5 and TRBJ2-2, with 7 bases identical to TRBD1. Germline trimming cut 4 bases from V and 1 base from J; bases unmatched to any gene: 6. CDR3 size: 16 residues. Germline values: CDR1 LGHNT, CDR2 FRNRAP. The CDR3 nucleotides read TGTGCTAGTGGTTCGGGACGGACAGGGAACACCGGGGAGCTGTTTTTT. This gives the protein CASGSGRTGNTGELFF.

A note on this clonotype: This sequence is one base from a far larger clone and is likely a read error. The chain links TRBV2 to TRBJ2-1, with 16 nucleotides matching TRBD2. The CDR3 length is 19 residues. The V gene's germline CDR1 is SNHLY and CDR2 FYNNEI. CDR3 in amino acids: CVSSSPRSGLAGGPLEQFF. CDR3 DNA: TGTGTCAGCAGTTCACCCCGTTCGGGACTAGCGGGGGGGCCCCTTGAGCAGTTCTTC.

This clonotype has ten or more counts. The chain carries TRBV19 and TRBJ2-7, with D possibly being TRBD2 (6 bases). Trimming shortened V by 6 bases and J by 0 bases, and 12 bases separated the two germline ends. The V gene's germline CDR1 is LNHDA and CDR2 SQIVND (reference sequence). The CDR3 totals 14 residues. CDR3 in DNA: TGTGCCAGTAGGCGGGACGCCAGCTCCTACGAGCAGTACTTC. Its protein is CASRRDASSYEQYF.